The source of this T cell receptor (beta chain) is a study of cytomegalovirus exposure and HLA in healthy donors. This CDR3 spans 18 amino acids. V dropped 0 bases and J dropped 0; count of bases not matched to a gene: 5. CDR1 and CDR2 from the germline V gene are SGDLS and YYNGEE. The PCR used 60 Vbeta and 13 Jbeta primers. This table comes from immunoSEQ multiplex PCR, and its TCRdb copy is limited to in-frame clones, with some not included. The table includes 120,000 to 150,000 clones, over 75% detected once. The sequencing input was PBMCs. The J gene is TRBJ2-2, the V gene TRBV9; TRBD2 aligns across 10 bases. This receptor was obtained from a man aged 40-50 years in good health and CMV-seronegative. The DNA of the CDR3 is TGTGCCAGCAGCGTAGATCTAGCGGGGGACGCGAACACCGGGGAGCTGTTTTTT. It codes for CASSVDLAGDANTGELFF.